This entry concerns a single TCR beta chain. This record belongs to a study of blood T cell repertoires in COVID-19. Study at large: There were acute and convalescent COVID-19 samples, and they came from the United States, Italy and Spain. The cDNA or gDNA used as material had been derived from T cells, B-cell-depleted T cells, or PBMCs.

In the study's own analysis: Estimates of nucleated cell counts were drawn from the amplification of reference gene primers. The method was immunoSEQ multiplex PCR; TCRdb's version includes in-frame clones alone and lacks a portion of them. The DNA was the basis for D and trimming; V, J and clone size are from that table. The data contain a few hundred thousand clones, approximately 87% of them singletons. The CDR3 runs to 15 residues. Germline CDR1 and CDR2: MNHEY and SVGAGI. V trimming: 6 bases; J trimming: 4 bases; junction bases outside the gene matches: 11. The receptor comes from a woman between 45 and 65 years old with acute or convalescent COVID-19. The sequencing input was peripheral blood. V is TRBV6-5 and J is TRBJ1-2; 7 bases are shared with TRBD1. The CDR3 sequence is CASSQGQPLRYGYTF. DNA for the CDR3: TGTGCCAGCAGCCAGGGACAGCCTCTTCGCTATGGCTACACCTTC.